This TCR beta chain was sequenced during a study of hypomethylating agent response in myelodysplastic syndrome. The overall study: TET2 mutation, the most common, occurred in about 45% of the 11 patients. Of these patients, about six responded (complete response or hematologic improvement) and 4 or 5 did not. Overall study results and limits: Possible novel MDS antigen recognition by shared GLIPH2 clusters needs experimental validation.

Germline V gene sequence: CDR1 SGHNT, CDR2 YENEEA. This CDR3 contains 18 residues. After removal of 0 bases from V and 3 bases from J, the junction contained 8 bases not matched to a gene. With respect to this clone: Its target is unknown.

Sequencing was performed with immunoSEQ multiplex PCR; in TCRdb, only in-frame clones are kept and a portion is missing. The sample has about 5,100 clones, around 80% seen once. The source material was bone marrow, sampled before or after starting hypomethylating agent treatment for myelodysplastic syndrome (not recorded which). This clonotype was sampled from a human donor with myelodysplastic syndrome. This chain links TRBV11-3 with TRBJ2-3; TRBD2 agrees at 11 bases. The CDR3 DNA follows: TGTGCCAGCAGCTTAGATCTTGTCCTAGCGGGGGGAACAGATACGCAGTATTTT. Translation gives CASSLDLVLAGGTDTQYF.